Listed here is a single T cell receptor (beta chain). Its antigen is undetermined. This record belongs to a study of blood T cells in healthy people across ages. Findings of the study overall: Roughly linear age-related decline in beta diversity appeared, significant by age around 38. Shifts in expanded clonotypes may have been confounded by donor CMV status, which was unknown.

A second PCR of about 7 to 12 cycles used a sample-barcoded 5' primer and a J-beta primer mix. TCRdb re-called the 5' RACE reads with MiXCR, one entry per CDR3 protein. The profile covers 1,800,000 or so distinct CDR3 sequences, with about 39% appearing a single time and approximately 22% taken by the ten largest. Ranging in age from about 6 to 90, the donors were healthy Caucasian individuals from Russia. Trimming left V 7 bases short and J 0 bases short, with 13 bases between. CDR3 length: 15 residues. Source material: blood. This receptor was taken from a human donor in good health. V usage is TRBV12-3 or TRBV12-4 and J usage is TRBJ1-5, with D maybe TRBD1 (5 bases). The CDR3 sequence: CASTRGVSSNQPQHF. The CDR3 DNA reads TGTGCCAGCACCCGGGGGGTTAGTAGCAATCAGCCCCAGCATTTT.